This T cell receptor (beta chain) was profiled in a study of blood T cell repertoires in COVID-19. Authors' data handling: The authors estimated nucleated cell counts from reference gene primer amplification. The method was immunoSEQ multiplex PCR; TCRdb's version includes in-frame clones alone and lacks a portion of them. V, J and clone size reflect that table, while D and trimming were determined from the DNA. In the table there are some 99,000 clones, 87% of which are singletons. V was clipped by 5 bases and J by 6 bases; unmatched bases: 9. The CDR3 length is 15 residues. CDR1 is SGHAT and CDR2 is FQDESV in the germline V gene (reference sequence). In its sample, this clone was seen a few times.

This clonotype was obtained from a man aged 70-80 years with acute or convalescent COVID-19. The chain couples TRBV11-1 to TRBJ2-2, with 7 bases identical to TRBD1. The sequenced material came from peripheral blood. The CDR3 coding sequence is TGTGCCAGCAGCCCCCCTGACAGGGTGGCCGGGGAGCTGTTTTTT. Its translation: CASSPPDRVAGELFF.